What follows are 21 T cell receptor beta chains derived from one specimen sequenced in a study of T cells in Graves' hyperthyroidism and ophthalmopathy. Amplification targeted TCR beta CDR3 regions from RNA transcripts. First-round RT-PCR targeting the TCR CDR3 was performed with the HTBI primer set. TCRdb re-analysed the multiplex PCR reads in MiXCR, keeping a single row per CDR3 protein. The sample lists some 490,000 distinct CDR3 sequences; around a fifth were seen once. The sequenced material came from blood. The receptors originated from a woman between 65 and 79 years old with Graves' ophthalmopathy.

This clonotype occurred many times. This chain joins TRBV30 and TRBJ1-1; D gene ambiguous. Germline lookup yields CDR1 GTSNPN and CDR2 SVGIG (reference sequence). The CDR3 length is 13 residues. Trimming shortened V by 0 bases and J by 4 bases, and 9 bases separated the two germline ends. The CDR3 nucleotides are TGTGCCTGGAGTGTATGGGGAGTCACTGAAGCTTTCTTT. This translates into CAWSVWGVTEAFF.

The V gene is TRBV20-1, the J gene TRBJ2-3; maybe TRBD2 (6 bases). V was pared by 3 bases and J by 6 bases, with 13 bases between. The germline gives CDR1 DFQATT, CDR2 SNEGSKA (reference sequence). This CDR3 is 13 amino acids long. The CDR3 here is CSASFLATDTQYF. CDR3 sequence (DNA): TGCAGTGCTAGTTTCCTAGCGACCGATACGCAGTATTTT.

This clonotype was seen more than once but under ten times. The genes are TRBV30 and TRBJ1-1; unclear D gene. Germline assignment: CDR1 GTSNPN and CDR2 SVGIG (reference sequence). V was trimmed by 0 bases and J by 1 base, leaving 12 bases between them. CDR3 size: 15 residues. The CDR3 DNA follows: TGTGCCTGGAGTGTACCCCAAACAGCGAACACTGAAGCTTTCTTT. It translates to CAWSVPQTANTEAFF.

This clonotype was counted a few times. The genes are TRBV2 and TRBJ2-3; 8 nucleotides match TRBD1. From germline, CDR1 is SNHLY and CDR2 FYNNEI. The CDR3 has 17 residues. The trim removed 3 bases at V and 5 bases at J, leaving 13 bases unmatched. CDR3 in amino acids: CASSEGEGQGARDTQYF. In DNA, the CDR3 is TGTGCCAGCAGTGAGGGGGAAGGGCAGGGGGCGCGAGATACGCAGTATTTT.

This clonotype was observed once. V is TRBV3-1 and J is TRBJ2-2; 7 nucleotides match TRBD2. This CDR3 comprises 17 residues. V lost 4 bases, J lost 5 bases, and 13 bases stayed unmatched. The germline V gene encodes CDR1 LGHDT and CDR2 YNNKEL (reference sequence). The CDR3 sequence: CASSPRLAPAGTGELFF. CDR3 DNA sequence: TGTGCCAGCAGCCCTAGACTAGCACCGGCCGGGACCGGGGAGCTGTTTTTT.

With regard to this clonotype: This clone may be a read error of a much larger clone one base away. V is TRBV2 and J is TRBJ2-1; D ambiguous. Trimming removed 5 bases at V and 8 bases at J, with 13 bases between. CDR1 and CDR2 (germline): SNHLY, FYNNEI. CDR3 length equals 13 residues. This CDR3 reads CASSPSRIYEQFF. CDR3 DNA: TGTGCCAGCAGTCCAAGCAGGATCTATGAGCAGTTCTTC.

This clonotype was counted a few times. J is TRBJ1-1 and V is TRBV2; D possibly corresponds to TRBD1 (6 bases). Trimming took 2 bases from V and 11 from J, leaving 12 bases between them. The germline CDR1 and CDR2 sequences are SNHLY and FYNNEI. The CDR3 consists of 12 residues. The CDR3 sequence is CASSERGGWAFF. The CDR3 DNA follows: TGTGCCAGCAGTGAAAGGGGGGGGTGGGCTTTCTTT. Full variable domain (rest looked up from reference TRBV2 and TRBJ1-1): EPEVTQTPSHQVTQMGQEVILRCVPISNHLYFYWYRQILGQKVEFLVSFYNNEISEKSEIFDDQFSVERPDGSNFTLKIRSTKLEDSAMYFCASSERGGWAFFGQGTRLTVV.

This clonotype was found many times. V is TRBV28 and J is TRBJ2-7; 9 bases are shared with TRBD1. Unmatched junction bases numbered 8, after V lost 7 bases and J lost 1 base. CDR3 length: 15 amino acids. In germline, CDR1 is MDHEN, CDR2 SYDVKM. For the CDR3, the DNA is TGTGCCAGCAAACAACCGGGGACAGGGTCCTACGAGCAGTACTTC. Residues: CASKQPGTGSYEQYF.

This clonotype showed up many times. The chain uses TRBV12-3 or TRBV12-4 and TRBJ2-3, with TRBD1 identical over 8 bases. After removal of 6 bases from V and 5 bases from J, the junction contained 7 bases not matched to a gene. The CDR3 consists of 14 residues. CDR3 loop: CASSRGQGGDTQYF. The CDR3 DNA is TGTGCCAGCAGCCGTGGACAGGGAGGAGATACGCAGTATTTT.

The chain carries TRBV27 and TRBJ1-1; 8 bases agree with TRBD1. The CDR3 extends over 15 amino acids. V was pared by 5 bases and J by 4 bases, with 9 bases of the junction left unmatched. The germline V gene encodes CDR1 MNHEY and CDR2 SMNVEV (reference sequence). The CDR3 DNA follows: TGTGCCAGCAGTCGTGTAAACAGGGGGACCACTGAAGCTTTCTTT. Protein product: CASSRVNRGTTEAFF.

V is TRBV7-3 and J is TRBJ2-7; TRBD2 aligns across 9 bases. The CDR3 sequence is 14 residues long. V shed 6 bases, J shed 6 bases, and the junction held 9 bases outside the gene matches. The germline gives CDR1 SGHTA, CDR2 FQGTGA. CDR3 in DNA: TGTGCCAGCAGTTTAGCGGGAGAGAGATCCGAGCAGTACTTC. It translates to CASSLAGERSEQYF.

This clonotype was found a few times. Sequence at one end of the junction differs from germline and may be a read error. V usage is TRBV7-7 and J usage is TRBJ2-1; 14 bases match TRBD2. Germline V lookup: CDR1 SSHAT, CDR2 FNYEAQ (reference sequence). The CDR3 extends over 16 amino acids. The CDR3 nucleotides are TGTGCTAGCAGCACAGGACTAGCGGGAGGTAGTAATGAGCAGTTCTTC. This encodes CASSTGLAGGSNEQFF.

CDR3 residues: CSARDPSDGTGGETQYF. CDR3 sequence (DNA): TGCAGTGCTAGAGACCCCTCCGATGGAACAGGGGGAGAGACCCAGTACTTC. The V gene is TRBV20-1, the J gene TRBJ2-5, with 8 bases that match TRBD1. CDR3 length equals 17 residues. Germline V lookup: CDR1 DFQATT, CDR2 SNEGSKA (reference sequence). The trim removed 0 bases at V and 4 bases at J, leaving 13 bases unmatched.

The chain recombines TRBV10-3 with TRBJ2-1; a weak D match, TRBD2 (6 bases). Trimming removed 7 bases at V and 5 bases at J, with 12 bases between. The CDR3 spans 13 residues. Per germline, CDR1 ENHRY and CDR2 SYGVKD. DNA of the CDR3: TGTGCCATCAAGGGCGGGGTCGACAATGAGCAGTTCTTC. It codes for CAIKGGVDNEQFF.

The rearrangement links TRBV7-8 to TRBJ1-2, with TRBD1 matching over 12 bases. CDR3 length equals 16 residues. Germline V gives CDR1 SGHVS, CDR2 FQNEAQ. Unmatched junction bases numbered 4, after V lost 1 base and J lost 4 bases. CDR3 region: CASSLGGQGAIYGYTF. Here the CDR3 DNA reads TGTGCCAGCAGCTTAGGGGGACAGGGGGCGATCTATGGCTACACCTTC.

The V and J genes are TRBV10-1 and TRBJ2-3, with D unresolved. There are 15 residues in the CDR3. Germline lookup yields CDR1 WNHNN and CDR2 SYGVQD (reference sequence). Trimming took 3 bases from V and 0 from J, leaving 10 bases between them. In DNA form, the CDR3 reads TGCGCCAGCAGTGACAATTCGCGGAGCACAGATACGCAGTATTTT. Translating it yields CASSDNSRSTDTQYF.

This clonotype was picked up a small number of times. J is TRBJ1-2 and V is TRBV10-3, with unresolved D. There are 14 residues in the CDR3. In germline, CDR1 is ENHRY, CDR2 SYGVKD. The V and J ends lost 4 bases and 6 bases respectively, with 15 bases between them. The DNA of the CDR3 is TGTGCCATCAGTGGGCAGGTAAACCTGAATGGCTACACCTTC. Residues: CAISGQVNLNGYTF.

In DNA, the CDR3 is TGTGCCAGTAGTATTCCAGGGCGGTCGGACGAGCAGTACTTC. As protein: CASSIPGRSDEQYF. This chain joins TRBV19 and TRBJ2-7; TRBD1 is a possible D gene (5 bases). V was shortened by 3 bases and J by 5 bases, with 14 bases between the two germline ends. Germline-derived CDR1 and CDR2 are LNHDA and SQIVND (reference sequence). The CDR3 spans 14 residues.

This clonotype was observed a handful of times. This chain uses TRBV2 with TRBJ1-5; D gene unclear. Germline V gene sequence: CDR1 SNHLY, CDR2 FYNNEI. This CDR3 region has 15 residues. Trimming removed 5 bases at V and 3 bases at J, with 14 bases between. The CDR3 loop is CASSFSEALNQPQHF. DNA of the CDR3: TGTGCCAGCAGTTTTTCAGAAGCGCTCAATCAGCCCCAGCATTTT.

This clonotype was detected a few times. The chain carries TRBV7-2 and TRBJ2-3; TRBD2 agrees at 10 bases. This CDR3 has 16 residues. CDR1 SGHTA and CDR2 FQGNSA come from the germline V gene. V was clipped by 6 bases and J by 1 base; unmatched bases: 7. CDR3: CASSLVGTSGTDTQYF. The CDR3 coding sequence is TGTGCCAGCAGTTTGGTGGGGACTAGCGGCACAGATACGCAGTATTTT.

The V gene is TRBV7-9, the J gene TRBJ2-2, with D possibly TRBD1 on 6 matching bases. The CDR3 extends over 13 amino acids. V was pared by 5 bases and J by 4 bases, with 8 bases between. CDR1 is SEHNR, CDR2 FQNEAQ, per germline (reference sequence). CDR3 bases: TGTGCCAGCAGCGTACAGGGCACCGGGGAGCTGTTTTTT. Its translation is CASSVQGTGELFF.